This TCR beta chain appears in the sequencing data of a study of cytomegalovirus exposure and HLA in healthy donors. Germline V lookup: CDR1 MDHEN, CDR2 SYDVKM. J lost 6 bases, V lost 2 bases, and 5 bases had no gene match. This CDR3 region has 14 residues. The PCR made use of 60 Vbeta and 13 Jbeta primers. Produced via immunoSEQ multiplex PCR; TCRdb's table is partial and in-frame only. This listing includes some 130,000 clones. Points on this clone: Its target is not known.

Whole-study findings and limits: A later examination showed that TCR association rates differed by HLA locus, with DRB1 most and HLA-C fewest.

The donors gave bone marrow, and they were healthy. The receptor was isolated from a woman between 40 and 50 years old in good health and CMV-seronegative. Sequencing was performed on PBMCs. V and J are TRBV28 and TRBJ1-1; TRBD1 matches at 8 bases. The CDR3 nucleotides read TGTGCCAGCAGTTTAGACAGGGGAGTATCTGAAGCTTTCTTT. Its protein product is CASSLDRGVSEAFF.